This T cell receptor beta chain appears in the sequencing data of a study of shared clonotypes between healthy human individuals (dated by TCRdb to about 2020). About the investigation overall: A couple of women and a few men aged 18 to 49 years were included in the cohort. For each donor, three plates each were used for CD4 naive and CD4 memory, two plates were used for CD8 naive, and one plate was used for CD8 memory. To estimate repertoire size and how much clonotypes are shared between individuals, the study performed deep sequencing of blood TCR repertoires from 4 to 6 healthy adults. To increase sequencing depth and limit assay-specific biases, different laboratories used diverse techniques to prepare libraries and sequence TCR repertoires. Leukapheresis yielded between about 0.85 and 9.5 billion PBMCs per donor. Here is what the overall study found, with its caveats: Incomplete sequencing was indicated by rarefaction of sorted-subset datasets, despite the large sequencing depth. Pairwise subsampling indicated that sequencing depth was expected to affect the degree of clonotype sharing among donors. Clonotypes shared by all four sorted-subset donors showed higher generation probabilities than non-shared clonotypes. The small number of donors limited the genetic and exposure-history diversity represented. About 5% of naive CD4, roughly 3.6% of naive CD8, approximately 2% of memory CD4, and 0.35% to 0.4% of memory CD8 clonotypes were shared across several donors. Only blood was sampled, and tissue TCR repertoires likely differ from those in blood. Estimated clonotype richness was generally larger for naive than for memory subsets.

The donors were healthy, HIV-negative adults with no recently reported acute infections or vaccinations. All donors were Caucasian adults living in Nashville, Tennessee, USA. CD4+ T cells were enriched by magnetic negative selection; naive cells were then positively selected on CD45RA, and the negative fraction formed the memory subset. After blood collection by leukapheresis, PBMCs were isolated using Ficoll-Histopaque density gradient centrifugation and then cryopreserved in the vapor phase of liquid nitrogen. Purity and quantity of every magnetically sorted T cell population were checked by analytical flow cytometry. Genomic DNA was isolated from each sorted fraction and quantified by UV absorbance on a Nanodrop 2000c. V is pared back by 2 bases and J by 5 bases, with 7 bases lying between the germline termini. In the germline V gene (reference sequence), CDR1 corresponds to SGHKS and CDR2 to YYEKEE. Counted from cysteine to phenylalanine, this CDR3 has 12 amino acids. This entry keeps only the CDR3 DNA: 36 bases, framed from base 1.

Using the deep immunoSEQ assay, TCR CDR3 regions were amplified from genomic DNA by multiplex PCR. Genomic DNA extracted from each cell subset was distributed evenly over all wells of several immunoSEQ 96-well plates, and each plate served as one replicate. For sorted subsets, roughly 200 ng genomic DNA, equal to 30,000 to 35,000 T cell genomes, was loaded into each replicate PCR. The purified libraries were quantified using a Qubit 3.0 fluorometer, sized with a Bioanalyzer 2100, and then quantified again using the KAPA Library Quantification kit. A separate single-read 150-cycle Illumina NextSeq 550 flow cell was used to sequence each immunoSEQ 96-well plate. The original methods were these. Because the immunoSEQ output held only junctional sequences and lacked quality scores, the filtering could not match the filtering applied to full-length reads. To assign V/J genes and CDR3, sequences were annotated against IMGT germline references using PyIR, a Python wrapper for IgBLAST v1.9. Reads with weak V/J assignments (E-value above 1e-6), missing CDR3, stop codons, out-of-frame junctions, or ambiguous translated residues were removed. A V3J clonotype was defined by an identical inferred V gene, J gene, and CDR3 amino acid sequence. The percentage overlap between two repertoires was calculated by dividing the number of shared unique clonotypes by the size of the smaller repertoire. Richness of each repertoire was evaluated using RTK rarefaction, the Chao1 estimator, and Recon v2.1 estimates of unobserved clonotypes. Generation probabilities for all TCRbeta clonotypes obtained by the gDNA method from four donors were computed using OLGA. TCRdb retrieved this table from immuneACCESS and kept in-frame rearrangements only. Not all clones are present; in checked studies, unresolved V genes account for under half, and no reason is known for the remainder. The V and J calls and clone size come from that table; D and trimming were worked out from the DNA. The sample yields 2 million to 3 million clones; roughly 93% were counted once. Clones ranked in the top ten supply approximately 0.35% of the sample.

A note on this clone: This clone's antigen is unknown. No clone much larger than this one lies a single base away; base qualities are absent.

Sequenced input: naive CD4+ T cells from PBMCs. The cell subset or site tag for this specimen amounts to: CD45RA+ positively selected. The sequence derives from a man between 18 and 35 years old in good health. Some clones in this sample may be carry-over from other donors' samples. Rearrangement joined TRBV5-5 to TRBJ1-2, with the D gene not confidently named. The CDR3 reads CASSLTIYGYTF. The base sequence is TGTGCCAGCAGCTTAACCATATATGGCTACACCTTC.